This T cell receptor beta chain was recorded in a study of radiation and T cells in renal cell carcinoma. Whole-study context: Nephrectomy followed 15 Gy stereotactic body radiation by 4 weeks.

The repertoire was sequenced with immunoSEQ multiplex PCR; TCRdb's copy has only in-frame clones and lacks some. The table has about 130,000 clones, roughly four fifths seen once. As to time point: blood 2 weeks post-SBRT. Specified treatment: 15 Gy SBRT to primary tumor, nephrectomy 4 weeks later. Serial blood draws occurred at baseline and 2 and 4 weeks post-SBRT. Clear cell pathology was present in this patient's renal cell carcinoma. Details on this clone: The antigen is not known.

Whole-study results and caveats: Pretreatment tumor biopsies were lacking, so baseline clonotypes are unknown.

This receptor was identified in a man aged 50-60 years with renal cell carcinoma. The sequencing here drew on blood, taken from a patient whose treatment included radiotherapy and nephrectomy.

The CDR3 spells CASSLNTPSPNEQYF. CDR3 nucleotide sequence: TGTGCCAGCAGCTTAAATACCCCTTCTCCGAACGAGCAGTACTTC. The chain combines TRBV7-2 with TRBJ2-7; D is undetermined. Between the trimmed V and J ends, which lost 2 bases and 5 bases, there was a span of 16 bases. The CDR3 runs to 15 residues. Germline loops: CDR1 SGHTA, CDR2 FQGNSA. The variable domain in full, with the rest retrieved from reference TRBV7-2 and TRBJ2-7, is GAGVSQSPSNKVTEKGKDVELRCDPISGHTALYWYRQSLGQGLEFLIYFQGNSAPDKSGLPSDRFSAERTGGSVSTLTIQRTQQEDSAVYLCASSLNTPSPNEQYFGPGTRLTVT.